One sample yielded the 16 T cell receptor beta chains listed below, sequenced in a study of CD8 T cells in Susac syndrome. Random hexamers were used to reverse transcribe an amount of roughly 0.5 to 1 ug RNA. Each CDR3 protein gets one entry after TCRdb re-called the immunoSEQ multiplex PCR reads with MiXCR. The sample carries approximately 76,000 distinct CDR3 sequences, approximately 94% recorded once. What was sequenced was CD8+ T cells from PBMCs. The receptor source for this set is a human donor with multiple sclerosis.

The chain recombines TRBV2 with TRBJ1-1, with D perhaps TRBD1 (5 bases). Germline CDR1 and CDR2: SNHLY and FYNNEI. CDR3 length: 13 residues. V was cut by 6 bases and J by 11 bases, with 19 bases left in between. Written as DNA, the CDR3 is TGTGCCAGCAGCTCTACGGGGGAAGGAGGGGCTTTCTTT. It codes for CASSSTGEGGAFF. Looking up the rest from reference TRBV2 and TRBJ1-1 gives the full variable domain: EPEVTQTPSHQVTQMGQEVILRCVPISNHLYFYWYRQILGQKVEFLVSFYNNEISEKSEIFDDQFSVERPDGSNFTLKIRSTKLEDSAMYFCASSSTGEGGAFFGQGTRLTVV.

The chain is built from TRBV9 and TRBJ2-5; D may correspond to TRBD1 or TRBD2 (7 bases each). In germline, CDR1 is SGDLS, CDR2 YYNGEE. The CDR3 spans 13 residues. Trimming removed 4 bases from V and 8 bases from J, with 15 bases in between. CDR3 residues: CASSSQGGDTQYF. The DNA for the CDR3 is TGTGCCAGCAGCTCCCAGGGGGGGGATACCCAGTACTTC.

V and J are TRBV9 and TRBJ2-7, with D perhaps TRBD1 (5 bases). The CDR3 length is 13 residues. The V gene lost 0 bases and the J gene lost 6 bases, with 10 bases spanning the gap. From germline, CDR1 is SGDLS and CDR2 YYNGEE. The CDR3 nucleotides read TGTGCCAGCAGCGTAGGGCAGGGCGGCGAGCAGTACTTC. This sequence encodes CASSVGQGGEQYF.

CDR3 DNA sequence: TGTGCCAGCACCCACAGCGGGGAAAGCACAGATACGCAGTATTTT. Protein product: CASTHSGESTDTQYF. The V gene is TRBV5-4, the J gene TRBJ2-3, with 7 bases matching TRBD2. The CDR3 is 15 residues long. With V trimmed by 6 bases and J by 0 bases, 7 bases remained unmatched. Germline lookup yields CDR1 SGHNT and CDR2 YYREEE (reference sequence).

The J gene is TRBJ2-3, the V gene TRBV3-1, with TRBD1 matching over 7 bases. CDR3 length: 14 residues. Trimming cost V 4 bases and J 5 bases; bases outside gene matches: 6. The germline gives CDR1 LGHDT, CDR2 YNNKEL (reference sequence). In DNA form, the CDR3 reads TGTGCCAGCAGCCGGACAGGCCGAAAAGATACGCAGTATTTT. Protein sequence: CASSRTGRKDTQYF.

The rearrangement joins TRBV14 to TRBJ1-2; D remains ambiguous. The CDR3 length is 16 residues. CDR1 and CDR2 from the germline V gene are SGHDN and FVKESK. Trimming stripped 0 bases from V and 8 bases from J, with 19 bases between. The CDR3 region is CASSQDRSGRYRGYTF. The CDR3 DNA is TGTGCCAGCAGCCAAGATCGATCCGGGAGGTATAGAGGCTACACCTTC.

This clonotype came up once. The chain carries TRBV6-2 or TRBV6-3 and TRBJ2-2; TRBD2 matches at 13 bases. Germline loops: CDR1 MNHEY, CDR2 SVGEGT. The CDR3 totals 20 residues. With V trimmed by 3 bases and J by 4 bases, 14 bases remained unmatched. CDR3 region: CASSYDPLAGGPGVTGELFF. CDR3 sequence (DNA): TGTGCCAGCAGTTATGACCCACTAGCGGGAGGGCCGGGTGTCACCGGGGAGCTGTTTTTT.

The chain recombines TRBV6-5 with TRBJ2-5, with 11 bases aligning to TRBD1. In germline, CDR1 is MNHEY, CDR2 SVGAGI. V lost 0 bases and J lost 4; bases outside the gene matches: 1. The CDR3 is 15 residues long. The DNA of the CDR3 is TGTGCCAGCAGTTACTCGGACAGGGGGCGAGAGACCCAGTACTTC. It is translated as CASSYSDRGRETQYF.

V gene TRBV30 combines with J gene TRBJ1-2; weak D call: TRBD1 (5 bases). The CDR3 covers 13 residues. The germline CDR1 and CDR2 sequences are GTSNPN and SVGIG (reference sequence). Trimming stripped 2 bases from V and 8 bases from J, with 15 bases between. Here the CDR3 DNA reads TGTGCCTGGAGTCAGGGCGCCGTGGTGGGCTACACCTTC. Protein sequence: CAWSQGAVVGYTF.

CDR3 residues: CASLLLTGANTEAFF. The CDR3 nucleotides read TGTGCCAGCCTCCTGCTGACAGGGGCCAACACTGAAGCTTTCTTT. The V call is TRBV6-6, the J call TRBJ1-1, with 8 bases identical to TRBD1. Trimming took 8 bases from V and 2 from J; bases not matched to a gene: 10. CDR1 and CDR2 from the germline V gene are MNHNY and SVGAGI (reference sequence). The CDR3 consists of 15 residues.

V is TRBV7-2 and J is TRBJ2-3; no clear D gene. The length of the CDR3 is 15 residues. Between the trimmed V and J ends, which lost 2 bases and 1 base, there was a span of 10 bases. CDR1 is SGHTA and CDR2 is FQGNSA in the germline V gene. In nucleotides, the CDR3 is TGTGCCAGCAGCTTAAGGGCGCTTGGCACAGATACGCAGTATTTT. Residues: CASSLRALGTDTQYF.

The V call is TRBV5-4, the J call TRBJ2-7; 12 bases align to TRBD2. Per the germline V gene, CDR1 is SGHNT and CDR2 is YYREEE (reference sequence). The CDR3 has 15 amino acids. Losses at the gene ends were 4 bases for V and 6 bases for J; bases not matched to a gene: 8. For the CDR3, the DNA is TGTGCCAGCAGCACTGACGGACTAGCGGGGAGCGAGCAGTACTTC. Translated, it gives CASSTDGLAGSEQYF.

CDR3 bases: TGTGCCACCAGCAGAGTCGGGCCTATGATCGAGCAGTACTTC. Amino acids: CATSRVGPMIEQYF. V usage is TRBV15 and J usage is TRBJ2-7; D unresolved. Trimming pared 1 base from V and 6 bases from J, leaving 13 bases between. This CDR3 contains 14 residues. Germline CDR1 is LNHNV and CDR2 is YYDKDF (reference sequence).

V gene TRBV10-3 combines with J gene TRBJ2-3, with D perhaps TRBD1 (6 bases). CDR1 and CDR2 from the germline V gene are ENHRY and SYGVKD. The V and J ends lost 0 bases and 0 bases respectively, with 7 bases between them. The CDR3 is 15 amino acids. The CDR3 DNA is TGTGCCATCAGTGAGTCAACAGGGAGCACAGATACGCAGTATTTT. Translating gives CAISESTGSTDTQYF.

This sequence joins TRBV13 and TRBJ2-5; 9 nucleotides align to TRBD1. The length of the CDR3 is 15 residues. Looked up from germline, CDR1 is PRHDT and CDR2 is FYEKMQ (reference sequence). Trimming cost V 4 bases and J 7 bases; bases outside gene matches: 10. CDR3 residues: CASSSFGDREGTQYF. The CDR3 DNA is TGTGCCAGCAGCTCCTTCGGGGACAGGGAGGGGACCCAGTACTTC.

The chain links TRBV7-9 to TRBJ2-6; D possibly corresponds to TRBD1 (5 bases). Trimming shortened V by 4 bases and J by 2 bases, and 15 bases separated the two germline ends. Germline V gives CDR1 SEHNR, CDR2 FQNEAQ (reference sequence). This CDR3 contains 17 residues. The CDR3 sequence is CASSSSAGPPGANVLTF. CDR3 nucleotides: TGTGCCAGCAGCTCCTCGGCAGGGCCTCCTGGGGCCAACGTCCTGACTTTC.